Detailed here is one T cell receptor beta chain. Its cognate antigen has yet to be identified. Base qualities are not at hand, and no much larger clone is one base apart. The source of the sample is a study of cytotoxic CD8 clonotypes in ibrutinib-treated CLL (TCRdb year 2021). With respect to the entire study: The cohort was composed of some ten relapsed/refractory and roughly 16 treatment-naive patients; IGHV unmutated status was identified in fewer than 18 patients. Partial responses were observed in approximately 24 patients and complete responses in 2; after a median follow-up of around 68 months, remission was maintained in some 14 patients and progression was observed in roughly twelve. The response samples were drawn at a median of approximately 12 months into treatment, with a range of about 6 to 40 months. Samples averaged approximately 260,000 productive templates and 80,000 to 100,000 productive rearrangements. Longitudinal samples were available for about 30% of the roughly 86 trial participants. Cryopreserved peripheral blood mononuclear cells were obtained prior to treatment, at the time of response, and at either disease progression or sustained remission. All remission and progressive disease samples were collected while patients were still receiving ibrutinib. Overall study outcomes, separate from this receptor: Public clonotypes were rare and either contracted or stayed stable during treatment, and the rise in clonality at ibrutinib response reflected the expansion of private clonotypes. Sustained-remission and progressing patients did not have matched sampling times, and lymph node repertoires were not examined. Baseline clonality was found to be higher than that of age-matched healthy donors and was strongly correlated with circulating CD8+ T-cell counts. An increase in clonality was observed at ibrutinib response, with clonality remaining stable during sustained remission and falling back toward baseline at progression.

On a MiSeq, deep resolution sequencing aimed for a depth between 1 in 1 million and 1 in 200,000 T cells, with each clonotype covered approximately 9.2x on average. The immunoSEQ hsTCRB Kit was used to generate the TCR beta libraries. The study's own analysis went as follows. Data were analyzed with ImmunoSEQ Data Assistant and ImmunoSEQ Analyzer, with V, D and J genes assigned per IMGT definitions. Clonality, which ranges from 0 to 1, was calculated as one minus the normalized Shannon entropy of productive rearrangement frequencies. Public clonotype analysis was restricted to overrepresented clonotypes comprising at least 0.05% of each patient's repertoire. Repertoires from 10 to 15 age-matched healthy donors in immuneACCESS were used as clonality controls. TCRdb mirrors the immuneACCESS table, restricted to in-frame sequences. Some clones are absent from its copies; in checked studies, under half trace to an unresolved V gene, and the reason for the others is unknown. The D gene and trimming were derived from the DNA, and the V and J assignments and clone size from that table. The sample table contains roughly 300,000 clones; only one count was recorded for around 77% of them. The top ten clones comprise about 5.3% of the sample.

The sample's time point label, decoded: progressive disease on ibrutinib. For TCR beta library preparation, about 2.2 micrograms of genomic DNA were extracted from the cryopreserved PBMCs. Longitudinal blood samples from CLL patients on ibrutinib monotherapy were analyzed using high-throughput TCR beta sequencing. The patients took part in an open-label, single-center phase 2 trial of ibrutinib monotherapy. Sequenced here: PBMCs, sampled at disease progression, from a patient treated with ibrutinib. The source is a human donor with chronic lymphocytic leukemia.

The sequenced DNA: TGCGCCAGCACAGAGTGGAAGGACGACACTGAAGCTTTCTTT. The translation is CASTEWKDDTEAFF. This chain is built from TRBV5-1 and TRBJ1-1, with the D gene call left open. Its CDR3 holds 14 amino acids, cysteine through phenylalanine. The DNA shown is the 42-base CDR3, in frame from base 1. The trim is 6 bases for V and 3 bases for J, with a gap of 15 bases between the germline ends. CDR1 and CDR2, per the germline V gene, are SGHRS and YFSETQ.